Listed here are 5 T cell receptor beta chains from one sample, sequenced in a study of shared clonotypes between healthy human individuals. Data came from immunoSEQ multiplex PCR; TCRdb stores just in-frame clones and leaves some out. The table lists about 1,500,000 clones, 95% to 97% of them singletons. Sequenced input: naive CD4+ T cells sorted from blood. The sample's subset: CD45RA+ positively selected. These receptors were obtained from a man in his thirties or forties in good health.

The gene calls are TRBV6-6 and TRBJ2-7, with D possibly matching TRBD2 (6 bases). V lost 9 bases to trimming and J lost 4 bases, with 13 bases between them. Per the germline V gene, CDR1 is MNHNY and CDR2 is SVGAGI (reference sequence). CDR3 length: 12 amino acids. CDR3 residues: CASGDSMYEQYF. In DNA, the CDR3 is TGTGCCAGTGGGGACTCCATGTACGAGCAGTACTTC.

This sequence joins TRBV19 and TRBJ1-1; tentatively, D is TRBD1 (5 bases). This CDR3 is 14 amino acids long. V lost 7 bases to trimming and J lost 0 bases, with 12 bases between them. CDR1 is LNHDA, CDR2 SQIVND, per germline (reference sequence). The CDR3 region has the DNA TGTGCCAGTAACCCAGGGAGAGTGAACACTGAAGCTTTCTTT. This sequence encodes CASNPGRVNTEAFF.

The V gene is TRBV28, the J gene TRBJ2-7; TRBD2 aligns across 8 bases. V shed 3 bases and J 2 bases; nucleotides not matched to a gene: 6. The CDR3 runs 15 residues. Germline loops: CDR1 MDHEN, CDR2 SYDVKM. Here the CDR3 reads CASSFVAGPPYEQYF. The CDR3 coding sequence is TGTGCCAGCAGTTTTGTAGCGGGGCCACCCTACGAGCAGTACTTC.

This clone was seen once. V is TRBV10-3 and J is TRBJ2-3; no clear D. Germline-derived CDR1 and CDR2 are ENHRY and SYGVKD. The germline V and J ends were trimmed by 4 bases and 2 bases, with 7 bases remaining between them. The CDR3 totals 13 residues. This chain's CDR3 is CAISVGSTDTQYF. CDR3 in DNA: TGTGCCATCAGTGTGGGATCCACAGATACGCAGTATTTT.

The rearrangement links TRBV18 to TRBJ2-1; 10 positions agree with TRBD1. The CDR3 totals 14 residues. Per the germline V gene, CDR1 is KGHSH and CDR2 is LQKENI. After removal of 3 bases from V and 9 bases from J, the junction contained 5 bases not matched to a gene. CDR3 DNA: TGTGCCAGCTCACCGACAGGGGGCGCGGGTGAGCAGTTCTTC. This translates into CASSPTGGAGEQFF.